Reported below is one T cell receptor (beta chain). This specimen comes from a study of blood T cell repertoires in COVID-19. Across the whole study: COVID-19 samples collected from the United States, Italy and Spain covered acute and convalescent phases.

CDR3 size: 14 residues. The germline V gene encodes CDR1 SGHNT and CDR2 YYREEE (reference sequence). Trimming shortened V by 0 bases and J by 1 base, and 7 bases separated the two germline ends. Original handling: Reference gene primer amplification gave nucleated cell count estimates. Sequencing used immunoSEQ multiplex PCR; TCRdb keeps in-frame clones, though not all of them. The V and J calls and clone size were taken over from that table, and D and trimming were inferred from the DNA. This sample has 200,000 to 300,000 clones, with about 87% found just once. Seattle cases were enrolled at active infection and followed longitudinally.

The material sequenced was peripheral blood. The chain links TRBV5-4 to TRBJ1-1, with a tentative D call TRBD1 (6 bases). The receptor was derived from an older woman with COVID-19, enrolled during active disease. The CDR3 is CASSLAQGNTEAFF. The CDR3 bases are TGTGCCAGCAGCTTGGCACAGGGGAACACTGAAGCTTTCTTT.